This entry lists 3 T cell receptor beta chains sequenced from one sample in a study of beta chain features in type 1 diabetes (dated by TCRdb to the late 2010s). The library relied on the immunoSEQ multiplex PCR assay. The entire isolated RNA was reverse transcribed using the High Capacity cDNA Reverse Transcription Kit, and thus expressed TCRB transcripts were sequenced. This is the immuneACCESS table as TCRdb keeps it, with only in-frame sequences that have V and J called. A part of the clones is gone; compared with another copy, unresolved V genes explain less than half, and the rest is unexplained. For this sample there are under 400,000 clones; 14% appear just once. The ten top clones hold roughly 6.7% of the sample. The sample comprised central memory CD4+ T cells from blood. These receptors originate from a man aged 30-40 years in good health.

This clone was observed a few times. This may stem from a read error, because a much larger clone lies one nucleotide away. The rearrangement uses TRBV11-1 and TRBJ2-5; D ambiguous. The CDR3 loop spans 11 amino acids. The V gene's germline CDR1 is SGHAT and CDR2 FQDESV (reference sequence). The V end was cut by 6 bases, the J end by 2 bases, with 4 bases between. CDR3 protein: CASREQETQYF. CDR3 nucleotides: TGTGCCAGCAGGGAACAAGAGACCCAGTACTTC.

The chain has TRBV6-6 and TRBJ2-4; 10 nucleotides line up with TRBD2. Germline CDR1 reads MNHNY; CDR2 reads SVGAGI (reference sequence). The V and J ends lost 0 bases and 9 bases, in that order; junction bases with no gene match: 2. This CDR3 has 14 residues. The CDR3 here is CASSYSSSGSIQYF. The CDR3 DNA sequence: TGTGCCAGCAGTTACTCGTCTAGCGGGAGCATTCAGTACTTC.

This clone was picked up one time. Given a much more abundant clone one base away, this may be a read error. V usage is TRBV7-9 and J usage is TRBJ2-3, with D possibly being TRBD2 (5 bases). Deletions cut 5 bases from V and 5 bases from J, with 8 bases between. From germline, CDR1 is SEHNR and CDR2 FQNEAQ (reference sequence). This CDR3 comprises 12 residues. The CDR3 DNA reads TGTGCCAGCAGCCCACTAGGAGATACGCAGTATTTT. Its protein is CASSPLGDTQYF.